One sample yielded the 21 T cell receptor beta chains listed below, sequenced in a study of shared clonotypes between healthy human individuals. Measured with immunoSEQ multiplex PCR; TCRdb has only the in-frame clones, and not every one. The table records fewer than 600,000 clones, roughly 72% of them present only once. Sequencing input: PBMCs. These receptors were obtained from a woman aged 40 to 49 in good health. Some clones in this sample may be carry-over from other donors' samples.

The rearrangement joins TRBV28 to TRBJ1-3, with unresolved D. Looked up from germline, CDR1 is MDHEN and CDR2 is SYDVKM. V was trimmed by 1 base and J by 2 bases, leaving 12 bases between them. CDR3 length: 16 amino acids. The CDR3 region is CASSLSVSQTGNTIYF. The CDR3 nucleotides are TGTGCCAGCAGTTTATCGGTATCGCAGACTGGAAACACCATATATTTT.

This clone was observed a handful of times. The V and J genes are TRBV27 and TRBJ2-5, with TRBD2 as a possible D gene (7 bases). CDR1 and CDR2 (germline): MNHEY, SMNVEV (reference sequence). V lost 2 bases to trimming and J lost 2 bases, with 21 bases between them. This CDR3 contains 18 residues. The CDR3 is CASSLHRAGVFGQETQYF. CDR3 coding DNA: TGTGCCAGCAGTTTACACAGGGCGGGGGTATTTGGTCAAGAGACCCAGTACTTC.

The chain combines TRBV7-2 with TRBJ2-3, with 8 bases aligning to TRBD1. V lost 5 bases to trimming and J lost 4 bases; unmatched junction nucleotides: 8. CDR1 and CDR2 (germline): SGHTA, FQGNSA. The CDR3 covers 15 residues. Here the CDR3 DNA reads TGTGCCAGCAGCGCGGACAGGGCGGTCCCAGATACGCAGTATTTT. Amino acids: CASSADRAVPDTQYF.

This clone was seen only once. This rearrangement joins TRBV7-2 to TRBJ2-3, with a tentative D call TRBD1 (6 bases). The CDR3 is 15 amino acids. Deletions cut 5 bases from V and 3 bases from J, with 15 bases between. Germline V gives CDR1 SGHTA, CDR2 FQGNSA. The CDR3 DNA reads as TGTGCCAGCAGCCCCCGGGGCCAGGGGACAGATACGCAGTATTTT. It yields the protein CASSPRGQGTDTQYF.

The V gene is TRBV6-4, the J gene TRBJ2-2; no definite D call. The CDR3 covers 15 residues. CDR1 and CDR2 from the germline V gene are MRHNA and SNTAGT. The germline V and J ends were trimmed by 3 bases and 5 bases, with 13 bases remaining between them. CDR3 sequence: CASSEYPGMTGELFF. The CDR3 bases are TGTGCCAGCAGTGAGTACCCGGGTATGACCGGGGAGCTGTTTTTT.

The rearrangement joins TRBV13 to TRBJ1-1, with D tentatively TRBD1 (5 bases). This CDR3 spans 12 amino acids. The V end lost 0 bases, the J end lost 8 bases, and 7 bases lay between the germline ends. Germline assignment: CDR1 PRHDT and CDR2 FYEKMQ (reference sequence). The CDR3 is CASSLGQGEAFF. CDR3 DNA sequence: TGTGCCAGCAGCTTAGGGCAGGGAGAAGCTTTCTTT.

This chain joins TRBV7-3 and TRBJ2-2, with no clear D. The CDR3 spans 15 residues. Germline-derived CDR1 and CDR2 are SGHTA and FQGTGA. V was trimmed by 5 bases and J by 2 bases, leaving 12 bases between them. The CDR3 reads CASSPRQLNTGELFF. The CDR3 bases are TGTGCCAGCAGCCCCAGACAACTAAACACCGGGGAGCTGTTTTTT.

This chain uses TRBV7-3 with TRBJ2-7; 11 bases fit TRBD2. The CDR3 runs to 15 residues. CDR1 is SGHTA and CDR2 is FQGTGA in the germline V gene. Trimming cost V 5 bases and J 3 bases; bases outside gene matches: 6. As DNA, the CDR3 is TGTGCCAGCAGCCAGACTAGCGGGGAAAGCTACGAGCAGTACTTC. Translating it yields CASSQTSGESYEQYF. Drawing the rest from reference TRBV7-3 and TRBJ2-7, the complete variable domain is GAGVSQTPSNKVTEKGKYVELRCDPISGHTALYWYRQSLGQGPEFLIYFQGTGAADDSGLPNDRFFAVRPEGSVSTLKIQRTERGDSAVYLCASSQTSGESYEQYFGPGTRLTVT.

In its sample, this clone was seen many times. V gene TRBV5-1 combines with J gene TRBJ1-4; TRBD1 aligns across 7 bases. The CDR3 extends over 12 amino acids. V shed 3 bases, J shed 8 bases, and the junction held 1 base outside the gene matches. Germline-derived CDR1 and CDR2 are SGHRS and YFSETQ. The CDR3 region is CASSSTGEKLFF. CDR3 coding DNA: TGCGCCAGCAGCTCGACAGGGGAAAAACTGTTTTTT.

The CDR3 bases are TGTGCCAGCAGCCTTAACACAGGGGCTTGGTCTAGGGAGACCCAGTACTTC. Protein product: CASSLNTGAWSRETQYF. The chain uses TRBV14 and TRBJ2-5; TRBD1 matches 7 bases. The germline gives CDR1 SGHDN, CDR2 FVKESK. The CDR3 spans 17 residues. Trimming at V came to 4 bases and at J to 5 bases, leaving 16 bases not matched to a gene.

The genes are TRBV5-1 and TRBJ2-2, with TRBD2 identical over 10 bases. There are 17 residues in the CDR3. Germline CDR1 SGHRS, CDR2 YFSETQ. The trim removed 3 bases at V and 5 bases at J, leaving 10 bases unmatched. CDR3 DNA sequence: TGCGCCAGCAGCTCATTGCCGGCTAGCGGGAGTACCGGGGAGCTGTTTTTT. Protein product: CASSSLPASGSTGELFF.

The V call is TRBV4-2, the J call TRBJ2-7; D remains ambiguous. Trimming cost V 0 bases and J 4 bases, with 13 bases left between them. The CDR3 loop spans 15 amino acids. The V gene's germline CDR1 is LGHNA and CDR2 YNFKEQ. The CDR3 coding sequence is TGTGCCAGCAGCCAAGACGAAGGCTCATGGTACGAGCAGTACTTC. This encodes CASSQDEGSWYEQYF.

The table lists this clone with a few counts. The chain is built from TRBV7-2 and TRBJ2-3; D unresolved. This CDR3 is 14 amino acids long. Trimming removed 0 bases at V and 4 bases at J, with 8 bases between. Germline CDR1 and CDR2: SGHTA and FQGNSA. DNA for the CDR3: TGTGCCAGCAGCTTAGCATGGCTAGCAGATACGCAGTATTTT. This gives the protein CASSLAWLADTQYF.

This clone was seen once. This rearrangement joins TRBV7-9 to TRBJ2-4; perhaps TRBD2 as D (6 bases). This CDR3 is 16 amino acids long. Germline CDR1 reads SEHNR; CDR2 reads FQNEAQ (reference sequence). Trimming took 1 base from V and 3 from J, leaving 13 bases between them. The CDR3 sequence is CASSLGGGVGKNIQYF. The CDR3 DNA follows: TGTGCCAGCAGCTTAGGAGGAGGGGTGGGCAAAAACATTCAGTACTTC.

There are a few counts of this clone. The rearrangement links TRBV6-5 to TRBJ2-1; D may be TRBD2 (6 bases). V was clipped by 6 bases and J by 7 bases, with 13 bases between them. The germline gives CDR1 MNHEY, CDR2 SVGAGI. This CDR3 has 13 amino acids. For the CDR3, the DNA is TGTGCCAGCAGCCTTCGGGACTCTAATGAGCAGTTCTTC. This sequence encodes CASSLRDSNEQFF.

The V and J genes are TRBV5-5 and TRBJ2-1; D is undetermined. Trimming removed 1 base from V and 4 bases from J, with 15 bases in between. Germline V gene lookup returns CDR1 SGHKS and CDR2 YYEKEE (reference sequence). The CDR3 totals 16 residues. This CDR3 reads CASSLLWSGAYNEQFF. CDR3 sequence (DNA): TGTGCCAGCAGCTTGTTGTGGTCCGGAGCGTACAATGAGCAGTTCTTC.

This clone has only a few counts. This rearrangement joins TRBV14 to TRBJ1-5, with TRBD1 identical over 10 bases. Germline CDR1 is SGHDN and CDR2 is FVKESK. This CDR3 spans 13 amino acids. After removal of 3 bases from V and 7 bases from J, the junction contained 0 bases not matched to a gene. The CDR3 nucleotides are TGTGCCAGCAGCCAGGGACAGGGGCAGCCCCAGCATTTT. It yields the protein CASSQGQGQPQHF.

This clone was seen just once. The chain carries TRBV28 and TRBJ2-1; possible D gene TRBD1, 5 bases. The germline gives CDR1 MDHEN, CDR2 SYDVKM. The CDR3 is 11 amino acids. Trimming took 8 bases from V and 7 from J, leaving 9 bases between them. In DNA form, the CDR3 reads TGTGCCAGCTCCGACAGAAATGAGCAGTTCTTC. Translated: CASSDRNEQFF.

This chain connects TRBV19 to TRBJ1-1; 7 nucleotides line up with TRBD1. Germline CDR1 is LNHDA and CDR2 is SQIVND (reference sequence). The CDR3 length is 15 residues. The V gene end was trimmed by 3 bases and the J gene end by 0 bases; junction bases not matched to a gene: 4. The DNA for the CDR3 is TGTGCCAGTAGTATGGGGGGGACAGTGAACACTGAAGCTTTCTTT. This sequence encodes CASSMGGTVNTEAFF.

V and J are TRBV7-2 and TRBJ2-1, with D uncertain. CDR3 length equals 13 residues. V lost 2 bases, J lost 8 bases, and 10 bases lay in between. From germline, CDR1 is SGHTA and CDR2 FQGNSA. CDR3 nucleotides: TGTGCCAGCAGCTTAATGGGCTGGGATGAGCAGTTCTTC. Protein: CASSLMGWDEQFF.

This chain joins TRBV19 and TRBJ1-2; 7 bases map to TRBD1. Trimming cost V 5 bases and J 7 bases; bases outside gene matches: 19. This CDR3 contains 17 residues. The germline gives CDR1 LNHDA, CDR2 SQIVND (reference sequence). The CDR3: CASSLAGQFLGTGGYTF. The CDR3 DNA reads TGTGCCAGTAGTCTGGCGGGACAGTTTCTGGGTACGGGTGGCTACACCTTC.